Sequencing of this TCR beta chain was carried out in a study of control samples from healthy donors and cancer patients. TCRdb keeps only in-frame clones here, not all; method: immunoSEQ multiplex PCR. This table has over 100,000 clones, less than 95% appearing once. CDR1 and CDR2 from the germline V gene are SNHLY and FYNNEI. V dropped 7 bases and J dropped 5 bases, with 14 bases sitting between them. There are 14 residues in the CDR3. The rearrangement uses TRBV2 and TRBJ2-2; D not certain. Material: blood. The source is a human donor in good health. The donor label of this sample is uncertain. CDR3 amino acids: CASIDGLETGELFF. As DNA, the CDR3 is TGTGCCAGCATTGATGGGTTGGAGACCGGGGAGCTGTTTTTT.